These T cell receptor beta chains were read from a single sample in a study of blood T cell repertoires in COVID-19. Here immunoSEQ multiplex PCR was the method, and the copy in TCRdb shows in-frame clones only, minus some. Among a few hundred thousand clones listed, 80% were seen once. Sequencing was performed on PBMCs or T cells enriched from blood (not recorded which). The source is a woman between 40 and 55 years old with acute COVID-19. CDR3s include the opening cysteine and the closing phenylalanine or tryptophan. A D gene is named only where the DNA matches it firmly. Expanded clones get a size class; other rows say once, few or many, or leave the size out.

CDR3aa: CASRLSGENEKLFF
CDR3nt: TGTGCCAGCAGACTCTCGGGGGAAAATGAAAAACTGTTTTTT
v_gene: TRBV7-2
d_gene: .
j_gene: TRBJ1-4
abundance: .

CDR3aa: CASRFPGQGIGYTF
CDR3nt: TGTGCCAGCAGATTCCCGGGACAGGGGATTGGCTACACCTTC
v_gene: TRBV28
d_gene: TRBD1
j_gene: TRBJ1-2
abundance: few

CDR3aa: CASSEAVRANSGNTIYF
CDR3nt: TGTGCCAGCAGTGAAGCCGTCAGGGCCAATAGTGGAAACACCATATATTTT
v_gene: TRBV6-1
d_gene: .
j_gene: TRBJ1-3
abundance: .

CDR3aa: CASQDRVNTEAFF
CDR3nt: TGTGCCAGCCAGGACAGGGTGAACACTGAAGCTTTCTTT
v_gene: TRBV6-5
d_gene: TRBD1
j_gene: TRBJ1-1
abundance: .

CDR3aa: CAGTAGSYEQYF
CDR3nt: TGTGCCGGCACAGCGGGATCCTACGAGCAGTACTTC
v_gene: TRBV30
d_gene: TRBD2
j_gene: TRBJ2-7
abundance: .

CDR3aa: CASSYGQGFSEQYF
CDR3nt: TGTGCCAGCAGTTACGGACAGGGATTTAGCGAGCAGTACTTC
v_gene: TRBV6-2/TRBV6-3
d_gene: TRBD1
j_gene: TRBJ2-7
abundance: .

CDR3aa: CASSLNSGSPYEQYF
CDR3nt: TGTGCCAGCAGTTTAAATTCCGGGAGCCCCTACGAGCAGTACTTC
v_gene: TRBV6-5
d_gene: .
j_gene: TRBJ2-7
abundance: .

CDR3aa: CASSVGGGANYGYTF
CDR3nt: TGTGCCAGCAGCGTAGGTGGGGGCGCGAACTATGGCTACACCTTC
v_gene: TRBV9
d_gene: .
j_gene: TRBJ1-2
abundance: .

CDR3aa: CASSKDNYEQYF
CDR3nt: TGTGCCAGCAGCAAGGACAACTACGAGCAGTACTTC
v_gene: TRBV21-1
d_gene: .
j_gene: TRBJ2-7
abundance: .

CDR3aa: CASSLKETLHF
CDR3nt: TGTGCCAGCAGTCTGAAAGAGACCCTCCACTTT
v_gene: TRBV2
d_gene: .
j_gene: TRBJ1-6
abundance: .

CDR3aa: CASSSSWAAGNTIYF
CDR3nt: TGTGCCAGCAGCTCGTCCTGGGCTGCTGGAAACACCATATATTTT
v_gene: TRBV9
d_gene: .
j_gene: TRBJ1-3
abundance: once

CDR3aa: CASSLIEGLGSNQPQHF
CDR3nt: TGTGCCAGCAGTTTAATAGAGGGATTAGGTAGCAATCAGCCCCAGCATTTT
v_gene: TRBV28
d_gene: .
j_gene: TRBJ1-5
abundance: .

CDR3aa: CSVGTSGSYEQYF
CDR3nt: TGCAGCGTTGGGACTAGCGGGAGCTACGAGCAGTACTTC
v_gene: TRBV29-1
d_gene: TRBD2
j_gene: TRBJ2-7
abundance: .

CDR3aa: CSVGHSLNTEAFF
CDR3nt: TGCAGCGTTGGGCACAGCTTGAACACTGAAGCTTTCTTT
v_gene: TRBV29-1
d_gene: .
j_gene: TRBJ1-1
abundance: .

CDR3aa: CASSLVYGAEAFF
CDR3nt: TGTGCCAGCAGCTTAGTCTACGGGGCTGAAGCTTTCTTT
v_gene: TRBV7-9
d_gene: .
j_gene: TRBJ1-1
abundance: .

CDR3aa: CASSQDQGRDSPLHF
CDR3nt: TGTGCCAGCAGCCAAGATCAGGGGAGAGATTCACCCCTCCACTTT
v_gene: TRBV4-2
d_gene: .
j_gene: TRBJ1-6
abundance: .

CDR3aa: CASSQLDRINSPLHF
CDR3nt: TGTGCCAGCAGCCAGCTTGACAGGATTAATTCACCCCTCCACTTT
v_gene: TRBV3-1/TRBV3-2
d_gene: .
j_gene: TRBJ1-6
abundance: .

CDR3aa: CASSEWGQGNNSPLHF
CDR3nt: TGTGCCAGCAGTGAGTGGGGACAGGGTAACAATTCACCCCTCCACTTT
v_gene: TRBV2
d_gene: TRBD1
j_gene: TRBJ1-6
abundance: .

CDR3aa: CASTRNTEAFF
CDR3nt: TGTGCCAGTACGCGAAACACTGAAGCTTTCTTT
v_gene: TRBV19
d_gene: .
j_gene: TRBJ1-1
abundance: .

CDR3aa: CASSLTLPGNTIYF
CDR3nt: TGTGCCAGCAGCTTAACTTTGCCTGGAAACACCATATATTTT
v_gene: TRBV7-2
d_gene: .
j_gene: TRBJ1-3
abundance: .

CDR3aa: CASSQDGHFNTGELFF
CDR3nt: TGTGCCAGCAGCCAAGACGGACATTTCAACACCGGGGAGCTGTTTTTT
v_gene: TRBV3-1/TRBV3-2
d_gene: .
j_gene: TRBJ2-2
abundance: .

CDR3aa: CAISPGTGVNQPQHF
CDR3nt: TGTGCCATCTCCCCCGGAACAGGGGTCAATCAGCCCCAGCATTTT
v_gene: TRBV10-3
d_gene: TRBD1
j_gene: TRBJ1-5
abundance: few

CDR3aa: CASSPFRGNHEQYF
CDR3nt: TGTGCCAGCAGCCCGTTTAGGGGTAACCACGAGCAGTACTTC
v_gene: TRBV7-2
d_gene: .
j_gene: TRBJ2-7
abundance: .

CDR3aa: CASSPRQRGGTDTQYF
CDR3nt: TGTGCCAGCTCACCAAGGCAGCGCGGGGGGACAGATACGCAGTATTTT
v_gene: TRBV18
d_gene: TRBD2
j_gene: TRBJ2-3
abundance: .

CDR3aa: CASSYLGAGNTIYF
CDR3nt: TGTGCCAGCAGTTACTTGGGGGCAGGAAACACCATATATTTT
v_gene: TRBV6-5
d_gene: .
j_gene: TRBJ1-3
abundance: many

CDR3aa: CASSQDGQRNTGELFF
CDR3nt: TGCGCCAGCAGCCAGGATGGACAGAGGAACACCGGGGAGCTGTTTTTT
v_gene: TRBV4-3
d_gene: .
j_gene: TRBJ2-2
abundance: .

CDR3aa: CASSDRDRGRIYEQYF
CDR3nt: TGTGCCAGCAGTGATAGGGACAGGGGGCGTATCTACGAGCAGTACTTC
v_gene: TRBV25-1
d_gene: TRBD1
j_gene: TRBJ2-7
abundance: .

CDR3aa: CATSRDLMAVVATNEKLFF
CDR3nt: TGTGCCACCAGCAGAGATTTAATGGCAGTCGTCGCAACTAATGAAAAACTGTTTTTT
v_gene: TRBV15
d_gene: .
j_gene: TRBJ1-4
abundance: .

CDR3aa: CASSLDRHYGYTF
CDR3nt: TGTGCCAGCAGCCTGGACAGGCACTATGGCTACACCTTC
v_gene: TRBV7-2
d_gene: TRBD1
j_gene: TRBJ1-2
abundance: once

CDR3aa: CASSQDVQPPDTQYF
CDR3nt: TGCGCCAGCAGCCAAGATGTACAACCCCCAGATACGCAGTATTTT
v_gene: TRBV4-1
d_gene: .
j_gene: TRBJ2-3
abundance: few

CDR3aa: CASSLDWAVGISPQHF
CDR3nt: TGTGCCAGCAGCTTGGACTGGGCAGTCGGAATCAGCCCCCAGCATTTT
v_gene: TRBV5-5
d_gene: .
j_gene: TRBJ1-5
abundance: few

CDR3aa: CATSRLGTSGETQYF
CDR3nt: TGTGCCACCAGCAGACTTGGGACTAGCGGAGAGACCCAGTACTTC
v_gene: TRBV15
d_gene: TRBD2
j_gene: TRBJ2-5
abundance: .

CDR3aa: CASSQEQGAYYGYTF
CDR3nt: TGTGCCAGCAGCCAAGAGCAAGGGGCATACTATGGCTACACCTTC
v_gene: TRBV4-2
d_gene: .
j_gene: TRBJ1-2
abundance: once

CDR3aa: CATGQLNNNEQFF
CDR3nt: TGTGCCACCGGACAGCTAAACAACAATGAGCAGTTCTTC
v_gene: TRBV12-3/TRBV12-4
d_gene: .
j_gene: TRBJ2-1
abundance: once

CDR3aa: CASSYQTSGGLDTQYF
CDR3nt: TGCGCCAGCAGCTATCAGACTAGCGGGGGTTTAGATACGCAGTATTTT
v_gene: TRBV4-1
d_gene: TRBD2
j_gene: TRBJ2-3
abundance: .

CDR3aa: CASSLSRPGTGGYEQYF
CDR3nt: TGTGCCAGCAGCCTTTCCCGTCCTGGGACAGGGGGCTACGAGCAGTACTTC
v_gene: TRBV14
d_gene: TRBD1
j_gene: TRBJ2-7
abundance: .

CDR3aa: CASSAGRGNSPLHF
CDR3nt: TGTGCCAGCTCGGCGGGCAGAGGCAATTCACCCCTCCACTTT
v_gene: TRBV18
d_gene: .
j_gene: TRBJ1-6
abundance: .

CDR3aa: CAWSTERGNGYTF
CDR3nt: TGTGCCTGGAGTACGGAGCGAGGGAATGGCTACACCTTC
v_gene: TRBV30
d_gene: .
j_gene: TRBJ1-2
abundance: .

CDR3aa: CASSQVNRGRYGYTF
CDR3nt: TGTGCCAGCAGCCAAGTGAACAGGGGGCGTTATGGCTACACCTTC
v_gene: TRBV3-1/TRBV3-2
d_gene: TRBD1
j_gene: TRBJ1-2
abundance: few

CDR3aa: CASSVGGGTSSYNEQFF
CDR3nt: TGTGCCAGCAGCGTAGGTGGGGGGACGAGCTCCTACAATGAGCAGTTCTTC
v_gene: TRBV9
d_gene: .
j_gene: TRBJ2-1
abundance: .

CDR3aa: CASSSGAWRNEQFF
CDR3nt: TGTGCCAGTAGTAGTGGGGCCTGGCGGAATGAGCAGTTCTTC
v_gene: TRBV19
d_gene: .
j_gene: TRBJ2-1
abundance: .

CDR3aa: CASSLTGGRGNQPQHF
CDR3nt: TGTGCCAGCTCACTTACAGGGGGCAGGGGCAATCAGCCCCAGCATTTT
v_gene: TRBV18
d_gene: TRBD1
j_gene: TRBJ1-5
abundance: .

CDR3aa: CASSPRTGATNTEAFF
CDR3nt: TGTGCCAGCAGCCCCAGGACAGGGGCCACGAACACTGAAGCTTTCTTT
v_gene: TRBV9
d_gene: TRBD1
j_gene: TRBJ1-1
abundance: .

CDR3aa: CASSFGQGATGELFF
CDR3nt: TGTGCCAGCAGCTTCGGACAGGGAGCCACCGGGGAGCTGTTTTTT
v_gene: TRBV5-5
d_gene: TRBD1
j_gene: TRBJ2-2
abundance: many

CDR3aa: CASSPTGTGHDGYTF
CDR3nt: TGTGCCAGCAGTCCAACCGGGACAGGACACGATGGCTACACCTTC
v_gene: TRBV27
d_gene: TRBD1
j_gene: TRBJ1-2
abundance: .

CDR3aa: CASAKRGTEAFF
CDR3nt: TGTGCCAGCGCAAAGAGGGGGACTGAAGCTTTCTTT
v_gene: TRBV9
d_gene: .
j_gene: TRBJ1-1
abundance: .

CDR3aa: CASSLRRGSYGYTF
CDR3nt: TGTGCCAGCAGTTTAAGGCGGGGGTCCTATGGCTACACCTTC
v_gene: TRBV27
d_gene: .
j_gene: TRBJ1-2
abundance: .

CDR3aa: CASNDRDRGTVEQYF
CDR3nt: TGTGCCAGCAATGACCGGGACAGGGGCACGGTCGAGCAGTACTTC
v_gene: TRBV2
d_gene: TRBD1
j_gene: TRBJ2-7
abundance: .

CDR3aa: CASSLAAANEAFF
CDR3nt: TGCGCCAGCAGCTTGGCGGCAGCGAATGAAGCTTTCTTT
v_gene: TRBV5-1
d_gene: .
j_gene: TRBJ1-1
abundance: .

CDR3aa: CASSRPGTTGNTIYF
CDR3nt: TGTGCCAGCAGCCGTCCCGGGACAACCGGAAACACCATATATTTT
v_gene: TRBV6-5
d_gene: .
j_gene: TRBJ1-3
abundance: .

CDR3aa: CASSLELRGPTGELFF
CDR3nt: TGTGCCAGCAGCTTGGAACTTCGGGGTCCCACCGGGGAGCTGTTTTTT
v_gene: TRBV5-5
d_gene: .
j_gene: TRBJ2-2
abundance: .

CDR3aa: CASRVPGGGPNQPQHF
CDR3nt: TGTGCCAGCAGAGTACCGGGGGGAGGGCCCAATCAACCCCAGCATTTT
v_gene: TRBV28
d_gene: .
j_gene: TRBJ1-5
abundance: few